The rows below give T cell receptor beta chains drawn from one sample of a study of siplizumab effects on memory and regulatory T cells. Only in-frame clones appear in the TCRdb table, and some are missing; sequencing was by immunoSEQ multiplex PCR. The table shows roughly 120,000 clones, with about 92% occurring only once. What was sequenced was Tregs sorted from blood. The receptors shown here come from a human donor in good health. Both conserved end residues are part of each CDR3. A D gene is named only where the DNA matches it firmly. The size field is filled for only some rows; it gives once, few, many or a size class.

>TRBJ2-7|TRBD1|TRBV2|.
CASSRQGAQYEQYF
TGTGCCAGCAGTCGACAGGGGGCTCAGTACGAGCAGTACTTC
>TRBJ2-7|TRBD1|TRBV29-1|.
CSVGQGILYEQYF
TGCAGCGTGGGACAGGGGATTCTCTACGAGCAGTACTTC
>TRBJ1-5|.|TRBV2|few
CASSDRGNQPQHF
TGTGCCAGCAGTGACAGGGGCAATCAGCCCCAGCATTTT
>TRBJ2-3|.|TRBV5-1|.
CASSLETDTQYF
TGCGCCAGCAGCTTAGAAACAGATACGCAGTATTTT
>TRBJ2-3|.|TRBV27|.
CASSLYSPSTTDTQYF
TGTGCCAGCAGTTTATATTCGCCTAGCACCACAGATACGCAGTATTTT
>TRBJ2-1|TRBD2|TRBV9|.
CASSVGLALSYNEQFF
TGTGCCAGCAGCGTGGGACTAGCGCTTTCCTACAATGAGCAGTTCTTC
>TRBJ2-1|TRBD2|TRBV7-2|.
CASSFSRTSGNYNEQFF
TGTGCCAGCAGCTTCTCCCGGACTAGCGGGAATTACAATGAGCAGTTCTTC
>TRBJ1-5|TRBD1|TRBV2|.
CASSEALRTGGFNQPQHF
TGTGCCAGCAGTGAAGCGCTTCGGACAGGGGGCTTCAATCAGCCCCAGCATTTT
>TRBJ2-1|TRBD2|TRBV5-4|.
CASSRTSGDYNEQFF
TGTGCCAGCAGCCGTACTAGCGGGGACTACAATGAGCAGTTCTTC
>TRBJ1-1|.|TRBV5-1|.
CASSLGISTGNTEAFF
TGCGCCAGCAGCTTGGGTATCTCGACGGGAAACACTGAAGCTTTCTTT
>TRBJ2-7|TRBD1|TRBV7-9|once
CASSSPLYRTGQGAYEQYF
TGTGCCAGCAGCTCACCCCTGTACCGGACGGGACAGGGGGCCTACGAGCAGTACTTC
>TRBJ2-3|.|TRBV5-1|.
CASSLGLDTQYF
TGCGCCAGCAGCTTGGGGTTAGATACGCAGTATTTT
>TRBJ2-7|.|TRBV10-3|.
CAIKGSGIYEQYF
TGTGCCATCAAGGGGTCAGGGATCTACGAGCAGTACTTC
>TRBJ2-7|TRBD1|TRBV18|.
CASSQPGQGGNEQYF
TGTGCCAGCTCCCAGCCGGGACAGGGGGGAAACGAGCAGTACTTC
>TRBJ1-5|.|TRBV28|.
CASRGNQPQHF
TGTGCCAGCAGGGGGAATCAGCCCCAGCATTTT
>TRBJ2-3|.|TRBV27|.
CASSFGAATNTQYF
TGTGCCAGCAGTTTCGGGGCGGCTACAAATACGCAGTATTTT
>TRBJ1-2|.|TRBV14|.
CASSQVGLLGFGYTF
TGTGCCAGCAGCCAAGTCGGCTTACTAGGTTTCGGCTACACCTTC
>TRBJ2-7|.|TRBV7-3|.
CASSFSYEQYF
TGTGCCAGCAGCTTCTCCTACGAGCAGTACTTC
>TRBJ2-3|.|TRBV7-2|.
CASSTGVGVGGTDTQYF
TGTGCCAGCAGCACGGGCGTGGGAGTGGGAGGCACAGATACGCAGTATTTT
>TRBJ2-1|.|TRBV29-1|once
CSGGKPPSYNEQFF
TGCAGCGGGGGGAAACCCCCTAGCTACAATGAGCAGTTCTTC
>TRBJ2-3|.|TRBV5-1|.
CASSPDGRTITDTQYF
TGCGCCAGCAGCCCGGACGGGCGGACGATCACAGATACGCAGTATTTT
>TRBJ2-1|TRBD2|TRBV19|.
CASSRLAGEQFF
TGTGCCAGTAGTCGACTAGCAGGTGAGCAGTTCTTC
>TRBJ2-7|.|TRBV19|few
CASSKEQGSYEQYF
TGTGCCAGTAGTAAGGAGCAGGGGTCCTACGAGCAGTACTTC
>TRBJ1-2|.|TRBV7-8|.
CASSHRLGQLIYGYTF
TGTGCCAGCAGCCACCGCTTAGGACAGTTGATATATGGCTACACCTTC
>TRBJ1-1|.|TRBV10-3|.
CAISESGGWTEAFF
TGTGCCATCAGTGAGTCGGGGGGTTGGACTGAAGCTTTCTTT
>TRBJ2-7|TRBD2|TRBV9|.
CASIGTRLYEQYF
TGTGCCAGCATTGGGACTAGACTTTACGAGCAGTACTTC